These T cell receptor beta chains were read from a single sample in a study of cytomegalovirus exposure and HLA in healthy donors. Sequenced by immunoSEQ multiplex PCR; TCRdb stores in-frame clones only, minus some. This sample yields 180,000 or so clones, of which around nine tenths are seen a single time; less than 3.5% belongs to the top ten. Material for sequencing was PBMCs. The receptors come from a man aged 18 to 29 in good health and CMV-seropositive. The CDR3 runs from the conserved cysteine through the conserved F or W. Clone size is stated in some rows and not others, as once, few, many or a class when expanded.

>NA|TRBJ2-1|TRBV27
CASRLGDRGLNEQFF
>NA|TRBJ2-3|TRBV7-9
CASNPPDGRLADTQYF
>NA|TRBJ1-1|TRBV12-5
CASGLVIQGPNTEAFF
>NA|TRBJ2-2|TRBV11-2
CASRSPLAGLYTGELFF
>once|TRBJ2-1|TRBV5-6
CASSTGTPNEQFF
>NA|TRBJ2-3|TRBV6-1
CASSEAWGPTDTQYF
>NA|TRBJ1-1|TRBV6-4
CASSDSTQGDTEAFF
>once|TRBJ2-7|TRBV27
CASSLSPGQRTYEQYF
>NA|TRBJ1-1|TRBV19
CASSIERGTRNTEAFF
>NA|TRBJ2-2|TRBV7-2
CASSRTGGVGTGELFF
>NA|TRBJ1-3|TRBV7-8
CASSPNRISGNTIYF
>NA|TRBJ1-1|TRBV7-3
CASSRSGGRDEAFF
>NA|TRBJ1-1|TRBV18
CASSPAPGQDNTEAFF
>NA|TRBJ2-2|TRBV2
CASSTGQGATGELFF
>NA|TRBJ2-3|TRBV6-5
CASSYEAKDTQYF
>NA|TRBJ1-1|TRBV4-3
CASSQMTGEAFF
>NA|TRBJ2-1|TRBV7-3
CASSFAGTSYNEQFF
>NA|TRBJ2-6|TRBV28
CASSQFWEGANVLTF
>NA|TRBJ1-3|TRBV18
CASSPVQHSSGNTIYF
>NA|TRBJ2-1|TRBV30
CAWSVGGAGDEQFF
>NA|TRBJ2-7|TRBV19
CASGPQRKYEQYF
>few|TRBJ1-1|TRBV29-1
CSAPRGSEAFF
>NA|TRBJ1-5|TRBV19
CASTVGAGGNQPQHF
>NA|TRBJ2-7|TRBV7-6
CASSQGGPYEQYF
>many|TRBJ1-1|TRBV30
CAWTLPLPNTEAFF
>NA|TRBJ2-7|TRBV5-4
CASSLATSGSFGYEQYF
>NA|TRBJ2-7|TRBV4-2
CASSQEASGGTTLYEQYF
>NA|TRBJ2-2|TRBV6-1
CASSGLRGTGELFF
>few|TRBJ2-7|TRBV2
CASSSDISYEQYF
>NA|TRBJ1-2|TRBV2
CASRHRVKGNYGYTF
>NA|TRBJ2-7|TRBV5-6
CASSFGIQPAGEQYF
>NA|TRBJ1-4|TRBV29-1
CSGSPRGEKLFF
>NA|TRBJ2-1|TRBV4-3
CASSQGTGSNEQFF
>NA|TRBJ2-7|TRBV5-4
CASSFGSYEQYF
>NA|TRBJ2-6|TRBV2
CAAQGLQGIVKDGANVLTF
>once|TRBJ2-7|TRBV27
CASSSDRTYEQYF
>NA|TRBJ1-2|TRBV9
CASSVAAGGGYGYTF
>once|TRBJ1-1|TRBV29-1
CSAIGTEVEAFF
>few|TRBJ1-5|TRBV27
CASREGQVNQPQHF
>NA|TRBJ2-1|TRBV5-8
CASSSTLAYNEQFF
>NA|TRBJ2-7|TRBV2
CASSEASFSYEQYF
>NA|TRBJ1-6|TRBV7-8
CASSLRVGTGDSPLHF
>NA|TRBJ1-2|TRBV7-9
CASSGSGTGGAGYTF
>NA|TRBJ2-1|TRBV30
CAWTRTSGEGEQFF
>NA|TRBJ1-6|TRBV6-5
CAGRRLNSPLHF
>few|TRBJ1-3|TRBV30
CAWSVRGSGNTIYF
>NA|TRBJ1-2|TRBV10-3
CAISEATTSRGGYTF
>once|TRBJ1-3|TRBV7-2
CASSYRDTIYF
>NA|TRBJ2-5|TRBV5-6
CASSLGQQETQYF
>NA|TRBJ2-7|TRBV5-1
CASSLGAAGGLGYEQYF
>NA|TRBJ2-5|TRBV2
CASAEPSGGATQYF
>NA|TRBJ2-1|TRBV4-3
CASSDQGDEQFF
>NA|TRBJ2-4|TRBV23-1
CALRPRGHAVIFEAKNIQYF
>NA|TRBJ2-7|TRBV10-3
CAISESKGTSEEQYF
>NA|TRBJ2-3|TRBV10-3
CAISESSDTQYF
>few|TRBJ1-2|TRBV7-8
CASSLGGLYGYTF